The 15 T cell receptor beta chains presented below share a single source sample, sequenced in a study. Data came from immunoSEQ multiplex PCR; TCRdb stores just in-frame clones and leaves some out. This sample carries under 55,000 clones, 85% to 95% of them seen once, and the ten largest clones take about 10%. Sequenced sample: PBMCs. All receptors come from a man in his forties or fifties with rheumatoid arthritis.

The rearrangement uses TRBV12-3 or TRBV12-4 and TRBJ2-7; perhaps TRBD1 as D (6 bases). V was clipped by 5 bases and J by 3 bases, with 11 bases between them. This CDR3 contains 13 residues. The CDR3 DNA reads as TGTGCCAGCAGTGGAGGACAGATCTACGAGCAGTACTTC. Translation gives CASSGGQIYEQYF.

This chain links TRBV19 with TRBJ1-4; D is undetermined. Trimming took off 0 bases at V and 0 bases at J, with 2 bases between the two ends. CDR1 is LNHDA, CDR2 SQIVND, per germline (reference sequence). The CDR3 is 14 amino acids. This CDR3 is CASSIDATNEKLFF. In DNA form, the CDR3 reads TGTGCCAGTAGTATAGACGCAACTAATGAAAAACTGTTTTTT. Complete variable domain (other parts from reference TRBV19 and TRBJ1-4): DGGITQSPKYLFRKEGQNVTLSCEQNLNHDAMYWYRQDPGQGLRLIYYSQIVNDFQKGDIAEGYSVSREKKESFPLTVTSAQKNPTAFYLCASSIDATNEKLFFGSGTQLSVL.

The table lists this clone with a count of one. The rearrangement uses TRBV5-1 and TRBJ2-7; TRBD1 aligns across 8 bases. V trimming: 4 bases; J trimming: 3 bases; junction bases outside the gene matches: 6. This CDR3 is built from 14 residues. Germline CDR1 and CDR2: SGHRS and YFSETQ. The CDR3 nucleotides read TGCGCCAGCAGCCTAGGACAGGGAGACTACGAGCAGTACTTC. Protein sequence: CASSLGQGDYEQYF.

CDR3 nucleotide sequence: TGTGCCAGCAGCAGGGGAGGGGATGGGGAAAAACTGTTTTTT. It is translated as CASSRGGDGEKLFF. This chain uses TRBV28 with TRBJ1-4, with D possibly matching TRBD1 (6 bases). V gave up 6 bases and J gave up 8 bases, with 16 bases separating them. The CDR3 covers 14 residues. Germline CDR1 reads MDHEN; CDR2 reads SYDVKM. The whole variable domain, filled in from reference TRBV28 and TRBJ1-4, reads DVKVTQSSRYLVKRTGEKVFLECVQDMDHENMFWYRQDPGLGLRLIYFSYDVKMKEKGDIPEGYSVSREKKERFSLILESASTNQTSMYLCASSRGGDGEKLFFGSGTQLSVL.

This chain joins TRBV6-6 and TRBJ2-3; D might be TRBD1 (5 bases). The CDR3 consists of 15 residues. The germline V and J ends were trimmed by 2 bases and 4 bases, with 13 bases remaining between them. Germline assignment: CDR1 MNHNY and CDR2 SVGAGI (reference sequence). This chain's CDR3 is CASSYDSLVADTQYF. CDR3 DNA: TGTGCCAGCAGTTACGACAGCCTGGTAGCAGATACGCAGTATTTT.

The chain is built from TRBV5-5 and TRBJ1-5, with no clear D. V was cut by 0 bases and J by 4 bases, with 5 bases left in between. CDR1 is SGHKS, CDR2 YYEKEE, per germline (reference sequence). This CDR3 has 13 residues. The CDR3 sequence: CASSLVGNQPQHF. The CDR3, as DNA: TGTGCCAGCAGCTTGGTTGGAAATCAGCCCCAGCATTTT.

The chain carries TRBV19 and TRBJ1-3, with unresolved D. This CDR3 contains 13 residues. Trimming left V 5 bases short and J 5 bases short, with 10 bases between. CDR1 and CDR2 (germline): LNHDA, SQIVND (reference sequence). CDR3 bases: TGTGCCAGTAGTTTGGCGCCGCGAAACACCATATATTTT. Translation gives CASSLAPRNTIYF. Looking up the rest from reference TRBV19 and TRBJ1-3 gives the full variable domain: DGGITQSPKYLFRKEGQNVTLSCEQNLNHDAMYWYRQDPGQGLRLIYYSQIVNDFQKGDIAEGYSVSREKKESFPLTVTSAQKNPTAFYLCASSLAPRNTIYFGEGSWLTVV.

V and J are TRBV4-1 and TRBJ2-7; 7 nucleotides match TRBD1. The CDR3 spans 15 residues. The V gene end was trimmed by 3 bases and the J gene end by 0 bases; junction bases not matched to a gene: 5. From germline, CDR1 is MGHRA and CDR2 YSYEKL. CDR3 bases: TGCGCCAGCAGCCACCCGGGACAGAGCTCCTACGAGCAGTACTTC. Protein product: CASSHPGQSSYEQYF.

This clone was recorded only once. The chain combines TRBV9 with TRBJ2-1, with TRBD2 identical over 8 bases. Germline V lookup: CDR1 SGDLS, CDR2 YYNGEE. With 4 bases clipped from V and 9 bases from J, the junction kept 6 bases outside the gene matches. The CDR3 totals 13 residues. The CDR3 reads CASSPGLALEQFF. For the CDR3, the DNA is TGTGCCAGCAGCCCCGGACTAGCCCTTGAGCAGTTCTTC.

This CDR3 reads CASSLRAGGLNTGELFF. The CDR3 bases are TGCGCCAGCAGCTTGAGGGCAGGGGGCTTGAACACCGGGGAGCTGTTTTTT. The chain carries TRBV5-1 and TRBJ2-2; 8 bases line up with TRBD1. This CDR3 contains 17 residues. J gave up 1 base and V 1 base, and 6 bases lay outside the gene matches. Per germline, CDR1 SGHRS and CDR2 YFSETQ.

This chain links TRBV30 with TRBJ1-1, with TRBD1 identical over 9 bases. This CDR3 contains 13 residues. J lost 10 bases, V lost 5 bases, and 11 bases had no gene match. Germline lookup yields CDR1 GTSNPN and CDR2 SVGIG (reference sequence). The CDR3 DNA is TGTGCCTGGGCGGGGGACAGGGAGTTTGGAGCTTTCTTT. It encodes CAWAGDREFGAFF.

V gene TRBV25-1 combines with J gene TRBJ2-7; D uncertain. The germline V and J ends were trimmed by 3 bases and 1 base, with 13 bases remaining between them. Germline CDR1 MGHDK, CDR2 SYGVNS. The CDR3 runs 15 residues. The CDR3 reads CASSDPSVLSYEQYF. CDR3 nucleotides: TGTGCCAGCAGTGACCCCTCGGTTTTATCCTACGAGCAGTACTTC.

The chain carries TRBV30 and TRBJ2-2; 9 bases agree with TRBD2. The CDR3 loop spans 14 amino acids. J lost 8 bases, V lost 3 bases, and 7 bases had no gene match. Germline assignment: CDR1 GTSNPN and CDR2 SVGIG (reference sequence). CDR3 sequence (DNA): TGTGCCTGGAGGGGGACTAGCACCTCAGGGGAGCTGTTTTTT. It is translated as CAWRGTSTSGELFF.

The chain employs TRBV6-2 or TRBV6-3 and TRBJ1-1, with D perhaps TRBD1 (5 bases). V gave up 1 base and J gave up 4 bases, with 10 bases separating them. The CDR3 has 14 residues. Per the germline V gene, CDR1 is MNHEY and CDR2 is SVGEGT. For the CDR3, the DNA is TGTGCCAGCAGTTACTGGGGCCGGGTCACTGAAGCTTTCTTT. Residues: CASSYWGRVTEAFF.

This rearrangement joins TRBV2 to TRBJ2-1, with 7 positions matching TRBD2. V was clipped by 6 bases and J by 9 bases; unmatched bases: 17. This CDR3 has 16 amino acids. CDR1 is SNHLY, CDR2 FYNNEI, per germline. In DNA, the CDR3 is TGTGCCAGCAGGAAAGGCAGCGGGAAGGGCAAAGGTGAGCAGTTCTTC. Translated, it gives CASRKGSGKGKGEQFF.